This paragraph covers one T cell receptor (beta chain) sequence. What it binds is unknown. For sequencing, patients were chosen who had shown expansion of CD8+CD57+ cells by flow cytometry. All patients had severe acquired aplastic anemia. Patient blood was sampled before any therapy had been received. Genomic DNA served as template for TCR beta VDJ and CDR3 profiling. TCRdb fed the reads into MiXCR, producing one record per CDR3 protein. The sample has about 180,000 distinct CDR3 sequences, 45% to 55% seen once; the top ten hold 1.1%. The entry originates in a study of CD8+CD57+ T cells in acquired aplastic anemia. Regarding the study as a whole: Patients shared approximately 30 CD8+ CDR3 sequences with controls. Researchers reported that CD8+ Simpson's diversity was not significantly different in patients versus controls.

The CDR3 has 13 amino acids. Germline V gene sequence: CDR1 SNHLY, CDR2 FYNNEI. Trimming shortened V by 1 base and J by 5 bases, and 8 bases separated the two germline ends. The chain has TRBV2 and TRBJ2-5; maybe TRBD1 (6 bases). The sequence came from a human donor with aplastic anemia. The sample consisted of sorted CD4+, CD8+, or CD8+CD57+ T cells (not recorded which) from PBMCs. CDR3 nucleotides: TGTGCCAGCAGTGAAGGAAGGGGGGAGACCCAGTACTTC. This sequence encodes CASSEGRGETQYF.